This T cell receptor beta chain stems from a study of regulatory T cells in long-lasting Graves disease (TCRdb year 2021). With regard to the full study: Persistent Graves' disease meant more than 5 years of antithyroid drug treatment with TSH receptor autoantibodies that stayed positive. The study took place in China and was registered as a clinical trial. Patients with persistent Graves' disease were compared with patients with newly diagnosed Graves' disease using TCR sequencing and RNA sequencing of peripheral blood. A total of roughly 33 samples underwent TCR sequencing: about 13 from persistent and roughly 20 from newly diagnosed Graves' disease patients. In the clinical cohort, patients with persistent Graves' disease had used antithyroid drugs for an average of about 9.4 years.

V and J are truncated by 0 bases and 5 bases respectively, leaving an intervening sequence of 11 bases. Including the terminal cysteine and phenylalanine, the CDR3 comprises 15 residues. Kept here is only the CDR3 DNA, which spans 45 bases and is read in frame from base 1. The study at large found these results: Preferential use of TRBV28, TRBJ1-2 and TRBJ2-5 was observed in persistent disease, whereas TRBV20-1 and TRBJ2-1 were favored in newly diagnosed disease. Because the primary lesion, thyroid tissue, could not be accessed, the study looked at peripheral blood alone. Compared with newly diagnosed patients, persistent Graves' disease patients had lower TCR Shannon entropy and fewer highly expanded clones, which suggests clonal expansion. The small sample size was acknowledged by the authors as a limitation that may reduce accuracy. Patients with persistent disease shared more public clonotypes (approximately 2,500) than newly diagnosed patients did (roughly 970). Sequencing and analysis were restricted to the TCR beta chain.

The time point label, read with the paper, signifies: persistent/refractory GD, antithyroid drugs over 5 years with positive TRAb. For both TCR sequencing and RNA sequencing, RNA was extracted from PBMCs using TRIzol. Graves' disease was diagnosed according to American Thyroid Association guidelines. Patients for the study were recruited at an endocrinology department in Xi'an, China. Each patient gave 7.5 to 10 milliliters of peripheral blood, collected in an EDTA anticoagulant tube. Ficoll Paque Plus density gradient separation was used to isolate PBMCs, and no additional T cell sorting was done. An Agilent 2100 Bioanalyzer and agarose gel were used to check RNA quality, and a NanoDrop 2000 was used to measure RNA concentration. On this clonotype: Its specific antigen is unknown. The input lacks base qualities; no much larger clone sits a single base away.

Library generation was performed with multiplex PCR. TCRdb lists the instrument as Illumina HiSeq 4000. CDR3 regions were amplified by Arm-PCR with iRepertoire HTBI primers to construct TCR beta libraries. PCR products were gel purified before sequencing. The authors processed their data as follows. Across samples, around 58 TRBV and 13 to 15 TRBJ segments were identified and used for gene usage analysis of CDR3 amino acid clonotypes. COPE and FqMerger were used to merge filtered high-quality paired reads into contigs. BLAST was used to align contigs to the IMGT TRBV, TRBD and TRBJ reference genes, and CDR3 was defined following IMGT. Any clonotype with a frequency above 0.1% was classified as a highly expanded clone. Shannon entropy was used to measure repertoire diversity, and the Gini coefficient was used to measure V-J evenness. Public clonotypes were defined as clonotypes shared by more than one individual. TCRdb ran its own pipeline on the public reads, namely fastp trimming at Q25 and MiXCR clone calling, and kept in-frame beta chains. Every entry covers one CDR3 protein and lists the most common genes and DNA from its rows. These V and J calls originate from TCRdb's pipeline instead of the authors' own analysis. The sample table holds almost 350,000 distinct CDR3 sequences, of which around 20% were seen once. Less than 35% of the sample belongs to the ten largest clones.

Here the chain combines TRBV12-3 or TRBV12-4 and TRBJ2-1; the D region possibly corresponds to TRBD2 (6 bases align). The sequence was collected from a female donor with Graves disease. Material: peripheral blood mononuclear cells (PBMCs), obtained when the disease was refractory, from a patient treated with antithyroid drugs. The CDR3 loop reads CASSLAFGGNNEQFF. The sequence in DNA is TGTGCCAGCAGTTTAGCGTTCGGGGGAAACAATGAGCAGTTCTTC.